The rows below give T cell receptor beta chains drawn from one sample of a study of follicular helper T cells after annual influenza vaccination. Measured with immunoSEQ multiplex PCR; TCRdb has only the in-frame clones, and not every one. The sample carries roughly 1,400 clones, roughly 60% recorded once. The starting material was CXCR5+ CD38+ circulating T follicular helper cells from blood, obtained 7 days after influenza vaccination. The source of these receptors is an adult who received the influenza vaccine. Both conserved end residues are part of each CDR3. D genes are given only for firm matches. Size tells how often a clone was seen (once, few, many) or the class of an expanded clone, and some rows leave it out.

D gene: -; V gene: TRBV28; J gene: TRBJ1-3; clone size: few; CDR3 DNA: TGTGCCAGCCCGTCGAGCTCTGGAAACACCATATATTTT; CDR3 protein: CASPSSSGNTIYF
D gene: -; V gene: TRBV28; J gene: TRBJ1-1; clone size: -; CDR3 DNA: TGTGCCAGCAGTCCCATGGAGGGGATGAACACTGAAGCTTTCTTT; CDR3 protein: CASSPMEGMNTEAFF
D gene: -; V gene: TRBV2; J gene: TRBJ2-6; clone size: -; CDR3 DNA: TGTGCCAGCAGTGAAGCTGGTGGAGGGGCCAACGTCCTGACTTTC; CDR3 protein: CASSEAGGGANVLTF
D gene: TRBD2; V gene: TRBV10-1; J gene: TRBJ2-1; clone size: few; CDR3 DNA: TGCGCCAGCAGTGAGGGGACTAGCGGGCGCAATGAGCAGTTCTTC; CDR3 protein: CASSEGTSGRNEQFF
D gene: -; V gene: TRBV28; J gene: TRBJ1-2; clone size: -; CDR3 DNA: TGTGCCAGCAGTAACGACTATGGCTACACCTTC; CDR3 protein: CASSNDYGYTF
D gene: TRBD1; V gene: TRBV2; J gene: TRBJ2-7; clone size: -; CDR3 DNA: TGTGCCAACACAGGGGGCCTATCCTACGAGCAGTACTTC; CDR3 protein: CANTGGLSYEQYF
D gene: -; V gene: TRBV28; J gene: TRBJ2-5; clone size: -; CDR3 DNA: TGTGCCAGCAGCCCCAGGGGGAGGGGGCAAGAGACCCAGTACTTC; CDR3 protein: CASSPRGRGQETQYF
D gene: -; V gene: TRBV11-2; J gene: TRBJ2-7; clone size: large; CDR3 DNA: TGTGCCAGCAGCTTAAATAACCAGGGGAGCTACGAGCAGTACTTC; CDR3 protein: CASSLNNQGSYEQYF
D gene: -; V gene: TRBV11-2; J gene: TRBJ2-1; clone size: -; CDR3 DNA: TGTGCCAGCAGCTTATCCATGTACAATGAGCAGTTCTTC; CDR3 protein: CASSLSMYNEQFF
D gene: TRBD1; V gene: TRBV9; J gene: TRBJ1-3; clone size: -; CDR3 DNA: TGTGCCAGCAGCGCCCTACAGGGGTCGGGAAACACCATATATTTT; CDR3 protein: CASSALQGSGNTIYF
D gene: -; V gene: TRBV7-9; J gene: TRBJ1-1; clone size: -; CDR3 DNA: TGTGCCAGCAGCTTAGAACGGATGAACACTGAAGCTTTCTTT; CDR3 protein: CASSLERMNTEAFF
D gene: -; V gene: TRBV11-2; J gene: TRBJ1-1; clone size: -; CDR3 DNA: -; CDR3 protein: CASSQGLGMGAFF
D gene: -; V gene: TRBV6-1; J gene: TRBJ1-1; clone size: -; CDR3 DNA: TGTGCCAGCAGTGTCCGCAACAGGGAGAACACTGAAGCTTTCTTT; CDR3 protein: CASSVRNRENTEAFF
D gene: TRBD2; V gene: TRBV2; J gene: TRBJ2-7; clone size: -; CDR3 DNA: TGTGCCAGCATTAGCGGGCTGTCCTACGAGCAGTACTTC; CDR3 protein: CASISGLSYEQYF
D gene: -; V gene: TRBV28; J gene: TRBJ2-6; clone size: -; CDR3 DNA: TGTGCCAGCAGTCCGAAGAGGACCTCTGGGGCCAACGTCCTGACTTTC; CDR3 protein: CASSPKRTSGANVLTF
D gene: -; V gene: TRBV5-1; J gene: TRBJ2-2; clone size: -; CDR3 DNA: TGCGCCAGCAGCTCCGGGCTGCAGGTTTTGACCGGGGAGCTGTTTTTT; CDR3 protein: CASSSGLQVLTGELFF
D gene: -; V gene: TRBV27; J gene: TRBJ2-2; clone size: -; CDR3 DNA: TGTGCCAGCGGGCAGGGCACTAACACCGGGGAGCTGTTTTTT; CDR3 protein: CASGQGTNTGELFF
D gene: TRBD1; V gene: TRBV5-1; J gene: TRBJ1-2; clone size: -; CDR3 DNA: TGCGCCAGCAGCACGGGGGACAGGGCATTATATGGCTACACCTTC; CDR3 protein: CASSTGDRALYGYTF
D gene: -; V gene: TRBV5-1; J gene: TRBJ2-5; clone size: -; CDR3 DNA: TGCGCCAGCAGCTTGCATCAGCCGGGGACGGGCTTTGGGACCCAGTACTTC; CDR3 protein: CASSLHQPGTGFGTQYF
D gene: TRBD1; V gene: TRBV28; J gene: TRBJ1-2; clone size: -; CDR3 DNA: TGTGCCAGCAGCCGGGGACAGGGGGGTGGCTACACCTTC; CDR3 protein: CASSRGQGGGYTF
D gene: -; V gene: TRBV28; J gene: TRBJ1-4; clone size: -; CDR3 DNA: TGTGCCAGCCTGTCTGGGGGAGGAGATGAAAAACTGTTTTTT; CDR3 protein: CASLSGGGDEKLFF
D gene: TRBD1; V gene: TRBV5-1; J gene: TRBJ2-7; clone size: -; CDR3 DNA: TGCGCCAGCAGCTTGAATGACAGGGGATACGAGCAGTACTTC; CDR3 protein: CASSLNDRGYEQYF
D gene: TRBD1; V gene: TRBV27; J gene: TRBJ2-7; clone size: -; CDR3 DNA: TGTGCCAGCAGTTTTAGGGACAGGGTCGCTTTCGAGCAGTACTTC; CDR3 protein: CASSFRDRVAFEQYF
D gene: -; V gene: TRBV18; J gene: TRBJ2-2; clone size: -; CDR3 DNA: TGTGCCAGCTCAGCTGTCCAGACCCAGAACACCGGGGAGCTGTTTTTT; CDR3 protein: CASSAVQTQNTGELFF
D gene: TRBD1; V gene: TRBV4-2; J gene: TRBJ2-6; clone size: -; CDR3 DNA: TGTGCCAGCAGCCTAGACCGGGACAGGGGGCTAGGAGGTATCTCTGGGGCCAACGTCCTGACTTTC; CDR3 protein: CASSLDRDRGLGGISGANVLTF
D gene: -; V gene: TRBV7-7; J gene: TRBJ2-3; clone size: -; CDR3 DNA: TGTGCTAGCAGCTTGCGGGTGGCACTTAGCACAGATACGCAGTATTTT; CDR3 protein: CASSLRVALSTDTQYF
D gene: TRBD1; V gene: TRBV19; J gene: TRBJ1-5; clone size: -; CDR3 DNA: TGTGCCAGTAGTGTGGACAGGGTCCAGCCCCAGCATTTT; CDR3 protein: CASSVDRVQPQHF
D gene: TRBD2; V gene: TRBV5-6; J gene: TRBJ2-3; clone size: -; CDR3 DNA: TGTGCCAGCAGCTTTAGCGGGAGGGCTAGCACAGATACGCAGTATTTT; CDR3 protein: CASSFSGRASTDTQYF
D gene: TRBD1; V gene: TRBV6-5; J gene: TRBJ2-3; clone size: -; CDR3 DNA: TGTGCCAGCAGTTATGGGGACAGGGGGCCCGATACGCAGTATTTT; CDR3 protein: CASSYGDRGPDTQYF
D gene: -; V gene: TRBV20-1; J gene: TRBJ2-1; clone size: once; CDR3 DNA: TGCAGTGCTAGTGGGCAGAAGCAGTTCTTC; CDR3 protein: CSASGQKQFF
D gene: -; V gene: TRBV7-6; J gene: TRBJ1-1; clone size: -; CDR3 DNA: TGTGCCAGCAGCTTAGGGGAGAACACTGAAGCTTTCTTT; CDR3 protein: CASSLGENTEAFF
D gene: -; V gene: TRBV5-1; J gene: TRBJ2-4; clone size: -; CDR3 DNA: TGCGCCAGCAGCTTGGAAGGGGCGGATGGAAACATTCAGTACTTC; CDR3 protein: CASSLEGADGNIQYF
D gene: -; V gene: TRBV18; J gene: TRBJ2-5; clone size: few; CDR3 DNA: TGTGCCAGCTCACGGGGGGAGCAAGAGACCCAGTACTTC; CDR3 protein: CASSRGEQETQYF
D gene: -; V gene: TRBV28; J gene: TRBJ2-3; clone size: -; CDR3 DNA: TGTGCCAGCAGTAGCGGCGGAGCTAGCACAGATACGCAGTATTTT; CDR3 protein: CASSSGGASTDTQYF
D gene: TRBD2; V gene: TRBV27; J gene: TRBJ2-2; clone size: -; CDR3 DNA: TGTGCCAGCCGACCGTGTTGGGGGGGACGGTGCACCGGGGAGCTGTTTTTT; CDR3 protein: CASRPCWGGRCTGELFF
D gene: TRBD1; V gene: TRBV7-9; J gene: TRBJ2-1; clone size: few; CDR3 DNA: TGTGCCAGCAGCTTAGTGAAGACAGGGACCAATGAGCAGTTCTTC; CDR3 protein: CASSLVKTGTNEQFF
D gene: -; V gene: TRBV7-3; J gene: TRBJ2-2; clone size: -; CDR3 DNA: TGTGCCAGCAGCTCGAGTTCAGCGGTAAACACCGGGGAGCTGTTTTTT; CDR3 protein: CASSSSSAVNTGELFF
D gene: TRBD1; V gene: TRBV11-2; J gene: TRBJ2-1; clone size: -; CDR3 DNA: TGTGCCAGCAGCCGGGACAGGGGAGGCAATGAGCAGTTCTTC; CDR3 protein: CASSRDRGGNEQFF
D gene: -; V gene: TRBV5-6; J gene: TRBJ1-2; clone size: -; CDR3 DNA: TGTGCCAGCAGCCCCTTCGGGGACACCAGACCCTATGGCTACACCTTC; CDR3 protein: CASSPFGDTRPYGYTF
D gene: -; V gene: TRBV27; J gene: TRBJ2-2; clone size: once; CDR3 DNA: TGTGCCAGCGGACTGGACGGGTACACCGGGGAGCTGTTTTTT; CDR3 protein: CASGLDGYTGELFF
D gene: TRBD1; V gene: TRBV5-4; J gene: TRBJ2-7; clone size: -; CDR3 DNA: TGTGCCAGCAGCTCGGGAAGGACAGGGGGCAACGAGCAGTACTTC; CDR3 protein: CASSSGRTGGNEQYF
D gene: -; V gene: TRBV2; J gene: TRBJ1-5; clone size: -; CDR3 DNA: TGTGCCAGCAGGAGGGGGGAGGGAATAAATCAGCCCCAGCATTTT; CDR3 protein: CASRRGEGINQPQHF
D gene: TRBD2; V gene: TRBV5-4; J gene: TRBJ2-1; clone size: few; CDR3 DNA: TGTGCCAGCAGCTTGGCCTCGGGACTAGCTGTGGATGAGCAGTTCTTC; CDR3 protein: CASSLASGLAVDEQFF
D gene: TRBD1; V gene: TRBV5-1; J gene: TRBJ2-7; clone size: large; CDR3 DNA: TGCGCCAGCAGCTCCGGGACAGGGAGGCAGTACTTC; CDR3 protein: CASSSGTGRQYF
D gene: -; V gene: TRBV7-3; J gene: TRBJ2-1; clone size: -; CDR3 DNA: TGTGCCAGCAGCCGTTCTGTAGCGAACAATGAGCAGTTCTTC; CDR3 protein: CASSRSVANNEQFF
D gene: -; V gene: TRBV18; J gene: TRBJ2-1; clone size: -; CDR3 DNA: TGTGCCAGCTCACCTCCCGACTCTCCCCTCCTGACCCAGCAGTTCTTC; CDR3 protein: CASSPPDSPLLTQQFF
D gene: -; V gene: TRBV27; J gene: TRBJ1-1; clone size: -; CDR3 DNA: TGTGCCAGCAGTTTAAAATCAATCACTGAAGCTTTCTTT; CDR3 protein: CASSLKSITEAFF
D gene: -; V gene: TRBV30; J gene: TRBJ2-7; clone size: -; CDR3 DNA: TGTGCCTGGGAACCTCAGGGTACCAACGAGCAGTACTTC; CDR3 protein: CAWEPQGTNEQYF
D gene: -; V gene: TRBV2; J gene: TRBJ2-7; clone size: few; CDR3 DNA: TGTGCCATGGTAGGCGGGCTCTCCTACGAGCAGTACTTC; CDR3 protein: CAMVGGLSYEQYF
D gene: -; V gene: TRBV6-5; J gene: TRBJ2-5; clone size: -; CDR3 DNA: TGTGCCAGCAGTTACCAGGACTGGTACCAAGAGACCCAGTACTTC; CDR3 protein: CASSYQDWYQETQYF
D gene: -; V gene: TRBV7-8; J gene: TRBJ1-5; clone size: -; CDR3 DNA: TGTGCCAGCAGCCTAAGACCCGATCAGCCCCAGCATTTT; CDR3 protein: CASSLRPDQPQHF
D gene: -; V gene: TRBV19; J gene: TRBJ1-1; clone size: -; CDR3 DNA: TGTGCCAGTAGATTCCCCGGGACCGTGAACACTGAAGCTTTCTTT; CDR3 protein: CASRFPGTVNTEAFF
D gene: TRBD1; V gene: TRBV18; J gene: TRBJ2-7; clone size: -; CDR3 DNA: TGTGCCAGCTCACCCCCGGGACAGACCTACGAGCAGTACTTC; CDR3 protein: CASSPPGQTYEQYF
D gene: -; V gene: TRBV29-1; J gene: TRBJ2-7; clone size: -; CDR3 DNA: TGCAGCGTTGAGCAGGACGTGAGGGACGAGCAGTACTTC; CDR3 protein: CSVEQDVRDEQYF